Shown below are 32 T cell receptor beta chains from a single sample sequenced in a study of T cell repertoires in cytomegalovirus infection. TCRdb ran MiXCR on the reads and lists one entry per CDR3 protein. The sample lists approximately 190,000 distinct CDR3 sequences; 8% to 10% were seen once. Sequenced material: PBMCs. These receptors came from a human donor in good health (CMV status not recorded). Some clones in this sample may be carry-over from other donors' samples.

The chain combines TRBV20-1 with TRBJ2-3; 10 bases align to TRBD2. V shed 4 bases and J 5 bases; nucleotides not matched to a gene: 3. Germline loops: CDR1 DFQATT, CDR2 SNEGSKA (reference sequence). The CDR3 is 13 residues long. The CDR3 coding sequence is TGCAGTGCTAACGGACTAGCGGAAGATACGCAGTATTTT. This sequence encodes CSANGLAEDTQYF.

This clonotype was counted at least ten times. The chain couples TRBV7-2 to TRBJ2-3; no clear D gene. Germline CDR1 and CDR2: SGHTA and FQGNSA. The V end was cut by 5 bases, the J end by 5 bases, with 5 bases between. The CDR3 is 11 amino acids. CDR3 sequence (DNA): TGTGCCAGCAGCCCCCAAGATACGCAGTATTTT. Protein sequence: CASSPQDTQYF.

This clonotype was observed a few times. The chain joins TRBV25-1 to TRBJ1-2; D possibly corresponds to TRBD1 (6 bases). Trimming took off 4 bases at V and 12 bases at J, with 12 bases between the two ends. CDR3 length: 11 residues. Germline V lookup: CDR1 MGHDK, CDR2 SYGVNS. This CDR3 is CASSGGQWDTF. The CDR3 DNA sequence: TGTGCCAGCAGTGGTGGACAGTGGGACACCTTC.

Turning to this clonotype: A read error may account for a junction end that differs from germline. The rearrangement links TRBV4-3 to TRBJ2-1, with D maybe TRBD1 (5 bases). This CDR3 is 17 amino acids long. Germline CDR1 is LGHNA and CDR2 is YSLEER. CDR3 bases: TGCACCAGCAGCCAGGGCGCGGCTAGGGCGTCCTACAATGAGCAGTTCTTC. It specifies CTSSQGAARASYNEQFF.

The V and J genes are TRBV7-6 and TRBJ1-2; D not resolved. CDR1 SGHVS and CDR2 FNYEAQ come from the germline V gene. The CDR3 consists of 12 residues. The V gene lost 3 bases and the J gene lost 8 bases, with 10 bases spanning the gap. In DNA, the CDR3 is TGTGCCAGCAGCTTCCTAGGGAGCGGCTACACCTTC. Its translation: CASSFLGSGYTF.

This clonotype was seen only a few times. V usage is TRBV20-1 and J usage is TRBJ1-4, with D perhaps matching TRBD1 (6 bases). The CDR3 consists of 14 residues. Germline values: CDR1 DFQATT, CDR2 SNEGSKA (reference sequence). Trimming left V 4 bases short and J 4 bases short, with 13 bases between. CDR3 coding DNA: TGCAGTGCTATCAGCAGGGGCGGTAATGAAAAACTGTTTTTT. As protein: CSAISRGGNEKLFF.

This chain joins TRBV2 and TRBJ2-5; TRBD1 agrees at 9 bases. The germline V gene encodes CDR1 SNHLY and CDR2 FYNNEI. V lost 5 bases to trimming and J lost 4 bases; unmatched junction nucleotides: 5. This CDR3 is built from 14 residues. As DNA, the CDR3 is TGTGCCAGCAGTTCAGGACAGGGGCCAGAGACCCAGTACTTC. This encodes CASSSGQGPETQYF.

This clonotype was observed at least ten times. This CDR3 is CASSRDSWDGYTF. CDR3 DNA sequence: TGTGCCAGCAGCCGGGACAGTTGGGATGGCTACACCTTC. The rearrangement uses TRBV7-2 and TRBJ1-2, with 7 bases fitting TRBD1. CDR3 size: 13 residues. J was trimmed by 6 bases and V by 5 bases; bases with no gene match: 6. The V gene's germline CDR1 is SGHTA and CDR2 FQGNSA.

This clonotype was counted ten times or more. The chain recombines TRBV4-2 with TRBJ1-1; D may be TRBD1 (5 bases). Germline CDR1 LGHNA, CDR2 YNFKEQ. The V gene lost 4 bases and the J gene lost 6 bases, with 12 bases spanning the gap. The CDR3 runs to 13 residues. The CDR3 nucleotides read TGTGCCAGCAGCCTGACCGGGACGGCTGAAGCTTTCTTT. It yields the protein CASSLTGTAEAFF.

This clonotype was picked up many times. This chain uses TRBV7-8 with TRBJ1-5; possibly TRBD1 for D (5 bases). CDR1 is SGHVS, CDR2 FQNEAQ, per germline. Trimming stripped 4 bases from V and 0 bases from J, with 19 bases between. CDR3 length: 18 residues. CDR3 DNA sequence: TGTGCCAGCAGCTCAACTTACCGGGGGATCAATAGCAATCAGCCCCAGCATTTT. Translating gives CASSSTYRGINSNQPQHF.

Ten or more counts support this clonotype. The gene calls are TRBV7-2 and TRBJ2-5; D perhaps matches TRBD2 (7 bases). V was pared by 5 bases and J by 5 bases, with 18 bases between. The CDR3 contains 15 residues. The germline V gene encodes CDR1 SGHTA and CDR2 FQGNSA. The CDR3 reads CASSLTWGGRETQYF. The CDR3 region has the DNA TGTGCCAGCAGCCTCACATGGGGGGGCCGGGAGACCCAGTACTTC.

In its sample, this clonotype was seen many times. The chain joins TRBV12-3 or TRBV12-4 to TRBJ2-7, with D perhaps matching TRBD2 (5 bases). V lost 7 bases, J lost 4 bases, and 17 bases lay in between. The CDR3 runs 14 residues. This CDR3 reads CASKPAAASYEQYF. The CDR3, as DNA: TGTGCCAGCAAGCCAGCGGCCGCTTCTTACGAGCAGTACTTC.

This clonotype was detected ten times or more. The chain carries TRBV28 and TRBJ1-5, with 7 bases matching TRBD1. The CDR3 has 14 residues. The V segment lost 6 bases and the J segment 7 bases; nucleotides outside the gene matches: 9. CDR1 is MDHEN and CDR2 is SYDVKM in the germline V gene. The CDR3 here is CASSLGGREQPQHF. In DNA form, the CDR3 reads TGTGCCAGCAGCCTAGGGGGCCGGGAACAGCCCCAGCATTTT.

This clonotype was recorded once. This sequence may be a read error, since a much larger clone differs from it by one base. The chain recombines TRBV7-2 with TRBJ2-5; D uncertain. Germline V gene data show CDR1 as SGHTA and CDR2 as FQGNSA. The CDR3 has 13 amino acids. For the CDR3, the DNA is TGTGCCAACAGCCCCGAGGTGAGAGAGACCCAGTACTTC. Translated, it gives CANSPEVRETQYF.

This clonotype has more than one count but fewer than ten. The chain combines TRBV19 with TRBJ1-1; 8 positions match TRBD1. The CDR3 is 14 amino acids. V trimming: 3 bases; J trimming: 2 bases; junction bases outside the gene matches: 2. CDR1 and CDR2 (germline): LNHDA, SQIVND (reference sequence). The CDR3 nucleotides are TGTGCCAGTAGTATGACAGGGGATAACACTGAAGCTTTCTTT. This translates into CASSMTGDNTEAFF.

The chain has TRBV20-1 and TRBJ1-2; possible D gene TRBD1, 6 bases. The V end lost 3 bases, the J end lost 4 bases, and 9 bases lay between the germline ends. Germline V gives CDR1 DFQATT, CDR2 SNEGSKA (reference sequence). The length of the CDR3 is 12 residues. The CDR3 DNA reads TGCAGTGCTAGGCCAGGGGTCTATGGCTACACCTTC. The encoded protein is CSARPGVYGYTF.

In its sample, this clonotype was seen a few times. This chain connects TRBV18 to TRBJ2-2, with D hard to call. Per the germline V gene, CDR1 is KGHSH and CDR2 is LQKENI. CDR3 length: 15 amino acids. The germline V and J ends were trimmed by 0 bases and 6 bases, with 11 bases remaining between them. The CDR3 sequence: CASSPPVSSPGELFF. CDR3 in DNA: TGTGCCAGCTCACCACCAGTTTCGTCCCCCGGGGAGCTGTTTTTT.

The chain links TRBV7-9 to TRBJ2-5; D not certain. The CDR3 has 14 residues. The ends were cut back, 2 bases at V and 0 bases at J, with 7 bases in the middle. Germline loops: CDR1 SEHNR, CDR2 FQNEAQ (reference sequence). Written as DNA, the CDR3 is TGTGCCAGCAGCTTACAGGAGTACCAAGAGACCCAGTACTTC. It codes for CASSLQEYQETQYF. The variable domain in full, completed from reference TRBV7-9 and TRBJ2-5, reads DTGVSQNPRHKITKRGQNVTFRCDPISEHNRLYWYRQTLGQGPEFLTYFQNEAQLEKSRLLSDRFSAERPKGSFSTLEIQRTEQGDSAMYLCASSLQEYQETQYFGPGTRLLVL.

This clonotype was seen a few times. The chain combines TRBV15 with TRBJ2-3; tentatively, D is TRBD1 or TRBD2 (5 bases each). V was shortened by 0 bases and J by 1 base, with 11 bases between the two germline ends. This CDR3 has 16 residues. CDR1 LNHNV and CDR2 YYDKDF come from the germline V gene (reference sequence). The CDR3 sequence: CATSREPGRRTDTQYF. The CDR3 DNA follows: TGTGCCACCAGCAGAGAGCCGGGACGGCGCACAGATACGCAGTATTTT.

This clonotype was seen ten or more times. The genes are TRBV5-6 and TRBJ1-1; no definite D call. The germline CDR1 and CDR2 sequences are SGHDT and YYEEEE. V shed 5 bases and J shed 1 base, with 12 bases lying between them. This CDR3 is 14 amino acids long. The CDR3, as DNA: TGTGCCAGCAGTCCTAGGGTAAAGAACACTGAAGCTTTCTTT. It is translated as CASSPRVKNTEAFF. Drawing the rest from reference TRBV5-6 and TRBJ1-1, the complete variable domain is DAGVTQSPTHLIKTRGQQVTLRCSPKSGHDTVSWYQQALGQGPQFIFQYYEEEERQRGNFPDRFSGHQFPNYSSELNVNALLLGDSALYLCASSPRVKNTEAFFGQGTRLTVV.

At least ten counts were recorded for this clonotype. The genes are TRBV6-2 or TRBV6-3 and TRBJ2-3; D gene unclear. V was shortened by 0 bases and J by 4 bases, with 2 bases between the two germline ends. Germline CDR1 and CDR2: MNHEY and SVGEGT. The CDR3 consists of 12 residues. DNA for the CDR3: TGTGCCAGCAGTTACTCCTCAGATACGCAGTATTTT. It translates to CASSYSSDTQYF.

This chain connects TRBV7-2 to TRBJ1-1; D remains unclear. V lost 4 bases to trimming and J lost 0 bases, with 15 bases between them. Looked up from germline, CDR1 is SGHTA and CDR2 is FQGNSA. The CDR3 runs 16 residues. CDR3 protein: CASSYQALRVNTEAFF. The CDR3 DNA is TGTGCCAGCAGCTATCAAGCTCTCCGGGTGAACACTGAAGCTTTCTTT.

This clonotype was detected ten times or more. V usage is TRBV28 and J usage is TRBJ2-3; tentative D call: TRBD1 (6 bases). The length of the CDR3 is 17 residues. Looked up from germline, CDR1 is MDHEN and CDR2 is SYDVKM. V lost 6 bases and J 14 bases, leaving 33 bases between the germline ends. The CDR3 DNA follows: TGTGCCAGCAGCCCCCACCTTTTGTTTGGGACACCCCGATCAGTGTATTTT. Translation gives CASSPHLLFGTPRSVYF.

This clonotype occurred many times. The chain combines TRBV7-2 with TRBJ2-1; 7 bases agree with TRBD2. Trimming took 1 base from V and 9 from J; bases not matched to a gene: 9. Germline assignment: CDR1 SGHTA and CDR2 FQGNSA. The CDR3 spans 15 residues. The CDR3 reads CASSLVPGGVSEQFF. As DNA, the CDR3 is TGTGCCAGCAGCTTAGTTCCGGGGGGAGTAAGTGAGCAGTTCTTC.

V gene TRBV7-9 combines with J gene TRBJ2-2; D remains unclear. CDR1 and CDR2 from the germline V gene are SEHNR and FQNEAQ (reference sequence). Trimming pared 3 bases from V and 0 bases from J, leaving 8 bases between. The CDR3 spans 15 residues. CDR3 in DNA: TGTGCCAGCAGCTTGCCGACCGCGAACACCGGGGAGCTGTTTTTT. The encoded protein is CASSLPTANTGELFF.

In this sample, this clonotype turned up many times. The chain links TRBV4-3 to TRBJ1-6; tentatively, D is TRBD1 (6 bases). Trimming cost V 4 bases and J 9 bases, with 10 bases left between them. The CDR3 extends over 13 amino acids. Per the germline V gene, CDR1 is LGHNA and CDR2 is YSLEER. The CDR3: CASSPGGSSPLHF. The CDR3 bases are TGCGCCAGCAGCCCTGGGGGCAGTTCACCCCTCCACTTT.

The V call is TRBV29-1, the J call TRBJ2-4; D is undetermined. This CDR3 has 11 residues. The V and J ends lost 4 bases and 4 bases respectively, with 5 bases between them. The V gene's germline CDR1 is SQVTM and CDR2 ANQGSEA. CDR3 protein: CSVVQKNIQYF. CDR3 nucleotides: TGCAGCGTTGTACAGAAAAACATTCAGTACTTC. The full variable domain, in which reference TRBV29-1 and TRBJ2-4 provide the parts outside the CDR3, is SAVISQKPSRDICQRGTSLTIQCQVDSQVTMMFWYRQQPGQSLTLIATANQGSEATYESGFVIDKFPISRPNLTFSTLTVSNMSPEDSSIYLCSVVQKNIQYFGAGTRLSVL.

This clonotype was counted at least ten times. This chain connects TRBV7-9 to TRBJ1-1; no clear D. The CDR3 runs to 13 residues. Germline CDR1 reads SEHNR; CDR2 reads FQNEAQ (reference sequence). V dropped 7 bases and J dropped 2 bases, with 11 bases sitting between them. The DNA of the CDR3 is TGTGCCAGCAAGGGTCAGCCCAACACTGAAGCTTTCTTT. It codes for CASKGQPNTEAFF.

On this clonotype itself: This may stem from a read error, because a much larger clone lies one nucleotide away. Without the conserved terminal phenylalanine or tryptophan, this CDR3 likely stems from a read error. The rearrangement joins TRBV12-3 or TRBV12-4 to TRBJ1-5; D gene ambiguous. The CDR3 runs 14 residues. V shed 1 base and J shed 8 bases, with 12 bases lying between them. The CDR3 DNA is TGTGCCAGCAGTTTAGGCGGCCCCCCCGAGCCCCAGCATTGT. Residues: CASSLGGPPEPQHC.

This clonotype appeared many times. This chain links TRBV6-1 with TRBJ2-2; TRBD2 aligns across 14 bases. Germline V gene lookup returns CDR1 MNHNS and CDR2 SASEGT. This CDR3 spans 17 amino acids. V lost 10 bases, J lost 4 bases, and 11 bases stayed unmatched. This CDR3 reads CATRRTSGGMSTGELFF. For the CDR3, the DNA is TGTGCCACCCGGCGGACTAGCGGGGGGATGTCCACCGGGGAGCTGTTTTTT.

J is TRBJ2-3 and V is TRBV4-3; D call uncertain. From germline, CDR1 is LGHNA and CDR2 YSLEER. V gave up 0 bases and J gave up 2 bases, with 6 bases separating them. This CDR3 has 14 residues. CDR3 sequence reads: CASSQDSATDTQYF. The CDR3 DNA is TGCGCCAGCAGCCAAGATTCCGCCACAGATACGCAGTATTTT.

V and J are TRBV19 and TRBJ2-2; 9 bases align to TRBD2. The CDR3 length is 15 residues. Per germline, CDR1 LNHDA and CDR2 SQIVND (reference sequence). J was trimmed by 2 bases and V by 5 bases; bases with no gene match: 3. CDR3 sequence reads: CASSRLAENTGELFF. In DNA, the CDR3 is TGTGCCAGTAGTCGACTAGCGGAAAACACCGGGGAGCTGTTTTTT.